This T cell receptor beta chain came from a study of response to subunit inactivated influenza vaccine. Germline V CDR1 and CDR2: SGHTA, FQGNSA. The V end was cut by 5 bases, the J end by 8 bases, with 15 bases between. The CDR3 has 13 residues. This clonotype was found a few times. TCRdb analysed the RT-PCR reads with MiXCR anew, one entry per CDR3 protein. The table has hundreds of thousands of distinct CDR3 sequences, about 18% seen once. The J gene is TRBJ1-1, the V gene TRBV7-2; unclear D gene. The receptor's source is a man aged 50-60 years who received an inactivated influenza vaccine. The source was PBMCs from blood, collected about 5 days after vaccination. CDR3 region: CASSTTPGQEAFF. In nucleotides, the CDR3 is TGTGCCAGCAGCACCACCCCCGGGCAGGAAGCTTTCTTT.